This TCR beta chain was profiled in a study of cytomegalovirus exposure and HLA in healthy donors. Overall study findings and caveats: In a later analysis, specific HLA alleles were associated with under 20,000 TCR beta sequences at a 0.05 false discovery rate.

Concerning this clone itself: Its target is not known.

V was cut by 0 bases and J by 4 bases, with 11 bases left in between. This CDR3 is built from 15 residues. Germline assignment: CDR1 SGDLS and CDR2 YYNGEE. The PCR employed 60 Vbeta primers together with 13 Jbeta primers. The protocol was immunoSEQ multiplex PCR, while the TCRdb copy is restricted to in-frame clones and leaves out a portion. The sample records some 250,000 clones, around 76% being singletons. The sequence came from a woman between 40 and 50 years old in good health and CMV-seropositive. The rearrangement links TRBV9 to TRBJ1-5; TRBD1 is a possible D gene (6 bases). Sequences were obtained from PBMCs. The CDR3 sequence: CASSVAGQSNQPQHF. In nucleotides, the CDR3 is TGTGCCAGCAGCGTAGCCGGACAGTCAAATCAGCCCCAGCATTTT.